Listed below are T cell receptor beta chains from one sample, sequenced in a study of vaccination and CD4 T cells after COVID-19. No antigens are known for them. One entry per CDR3 protein results from TCRdb running MiXCR on the PCR reads. The sample shows some 10,000 distinct CDR3 sequences, about 27% of them seen only once. Sequencing used CD4+ T cells from blood, cultured in vitro. The receptors here all came from a human donor in good health. Each CDR3 is given with its conserved first and last residue. Fields, in order: J gene, clone size, V gene, CDR3 length, CDR3 protein. Clone sizes are given selectively: once, few, many, or a class where the clone is expanded.

J: TRBJ2-2; size: few; V: TRBV7-6; length: 14; CDR3: CASSLAGNTGELFF
J: TRBJ2-7; size: few; V: TRBV19; length: 15; CDR3: CASSKTGDGSYEQYF
J: TRBJ2-5; size: .; V: TRBV18; length: 15; CDR3: CASSPQLAEQETQYF
J: TRBJ2-1; size: few; V: TRBV6-4; length: 16; CDR3: CASSDERTSGWGEQFF
J: TRBJ1-5; size: .; V: TRBV5-5; length: 16; CDR3: CASSPSGGHSNQPQHF
J: TRBJ2-5; size: few; V: TRBV11-1; length: 14; CDR3: CASSPHSDPGTQYF
J: TRBJ2-2; size: .; V: TRBV7-3; length: 14; CDR3: CAGSLPGNTGELFF
J: TRBJ2-5; size: few; V: TRBV5-4; length: 13; CDR3: CASSLAGRPGEYF
J: TRBJ2-4; size: .; V: TRBV10-3; length: 15; CDR3: CAISRVNSTKNIQYF
J: TRBJ2-5; size: .; V: TRBV6-1; length: 12; CDR3: CASGQLAGTQYF
J: TRBJ1-1; size: few; V: TRBV28; length: 14; CDR3: CASGVVFRNTEAFF
J: TRBJ2-7; size: few; V: TRBV7-2; length: 16; CDR3: CASTQALAGGAYEQYF
J: TRBJ2-1; size: few; V: TRBV6-1; length: 18; CDR3: CASSPVDRGGPSYNEQFF
J: TRBJ2-5; size: .; V: TRBV14; length: 15; CDR3: CASSQVRGFQETQYF
J: TRBJ2-7; size: medium-sized; V: TRBV6-2/TRBV6-3; length: 16; CDR3: CASSRSPDWNSYEQYF